This TCR beta chain was recovered during a study of CD4 T cell repertoires in COVID-19. This clone was observed a few times. TCRdb's copy holds only in-frame clones and misses some; the assay was immunoSEQ multiplex PCR. The sample lists about 75,000 clones, about 80% occurring once. This CDR3 contains 13 residues. V lost 2 bases, J lost 5 bases, and 9 bases lay in between. Germline loops: CDR1 LNHDA, CDR2 SQIVND (reference sequence). The chain recombines TRBV19 with TRBJ1-1; tentatively, D is TRBD1 (5 bases). The receptor comes from a human donor who had COVID-19. Sequencing used CD4+ T cells from peripheral blood, obtained after recovery from COVID-19. Here the CDR3 DNA reads TGTGCCAGTAGTATACAGGGTTGGACTGAAGCTTTCTTT. Translation: CASSIQGWTEAFF. The whole variable domain, filled in from reference TRBV19 and TRBJ1-1, reads DGGITQSPKYLFRKEGQNVTLSCEQNLNHDAMYWYRQDPGQGLRLIYYSQIVNDFQKGDIAEGYSVSREKKESFPLTVTSAQKNPTAFYLCASSIQGWTEAFFGQGTRLTVV.